One and the same sample provided the 32 T cell receptor beta chains below, sequenced in a study of HIV-infected patients and healthy controls (dated by TCRdb to the mid-2010s). Since whole blood was used without any cell fractionation, the repertoire reflected all peripheral T cells in unsorted form. The method behind the library was 5' RACE. Sequencing was carried out with an Illumina MiSeq. Using SuperScript III with primers targeting the alpha and beta constant regions, about 520 ng of RNA was reverse transcribed. Alpha and beta chain libraries were generated separately via chain-specific third strand synthesis with multiplexing indices. In TCRdb, the public reads were trimmed at Q25 with fastp and aligned with MiXCR, with productive beta chains retained. Rows are combined by CDR3 protein, so each entry shows the most common genes and DNA. Here the sample has approximately 11,000 distinct CDR3 sequences; roughly 10% occur a single time. The ten largest account for 15% to 20% of the sample.

Source: blood, taken before antiretroviral therapy. The origin of the receptors is an adult with HIV infection.

By sample share, this clonotype is medium-sized. This chain uses TRBV19 with TRBJ1-5, with a possible D match to TRBD1 (5 bases). This CDR3 region has 15 residues. V lost 5 bases to trimming and J lost 6 bases, with 17 bases between them. Germline lookup yields CDR1 LNHDA and CDR2 SQIVND (reference sequence). This chain's CDR3 is CASSFGTQGGQPQHF. CDR3 in DNA: TGTGCCAGTAGTTTCGGGACCCAGGGAGGTCAGCCCCAGCATTTT. Together with reference TRBV19 and TRBJ1-5, the CDR3 gives the full variable domain: DGGITQSPKYLFRKEGQNVTLSCEQNLNHDAMYWYRQDPGQGLRLIYYSQIVNDFQKGDIAEGYSVSREKKESFPLTVTSAQKNPTAFYLCASSFGTQGGQPQHFGDGTRLSIL.

This clonotype was seen ten or more times. J is TRBJ2-3 and V is TRBV7-3; 12 bases align to TRBD2. This CDR3 has 18 residues. Trimming cost V 2 bases and J 2 bases; bases outside gene matches: 8. The V gene's germline CDR1 is SGHTA and CDR2 FQGTGA. In DNA, the CDR3 is TGTGCCAGCAGCTTATACCCCACTAGCGGGGGGATCACAGATACGCAGTATTTT. This gives the protein CASSLYPTSGGITDTQYF.

This clonotype was seen repeatedly, ten times or more. This CDR3 reads CASSLAPLSRTDTQYF. Written as DNA, the CDR3 is TGTGCCAGCAGCTTGGCCCCCCTTTCGAGGACAGATACGCAGTATTTT. The genes are TRBV5-8 and TRBJ2-3; D is unresolved. Trimming removed 0 bases at V and 3 bases at J, with 14 bases between. In germline, CDR1 is SGHTS, CDR2 YDEGEE. The CDR3 extends over 16 amino acids.

This clonotype was recorded many times. The rearrangement links TRBV11-1 to TRBJ2-1, with 9 bases matching TRBD2. CDR3 size: 14 residues. V lost 5 bases, J lost 9 bases, and 8 bases stayed unmatched. Per the germline V gene, CDR1 is SGHAT and CDR2 is FQDESV (reference sequence). The CDR3 coding sequence is TGTGCCAGCAGCCGGGCGGGGGGGAGCGCTGAGCAGTTCTTC. This encodes CASSRAGGSAEQFF.

The gene calls are TRBV18 and TRBJ2-5; 8 nucleotides line up with TRBD2. Germline values: CDR1 KGHSH, CDR2 LQKENI. This CDR3 spans 20 amino acids. V trimming: 2 bases; J trimming: 0 bases; junction bases outside the gene matches: 17. The CDR3 sequence: CASSPALSGSKISNQETQYF. DNA of the CDR3: TGTGCCAGCTCACCAGCGTTGAGCGGGAGCAAAATATCTAACCAAGAGACCCAGTACTTC.

The table lists this clonotype with many counts. This sequence joins TRBV4-2 and TRBJ1-2; 10 bases are a match to TRBD1. V gave up 5 bases and J gave up 6 bases; unmatched junction bases: 9. The CDR3 is 15 residues long. Germline V gene data show CDR1 as LGHNA and CDR2 as YNFKEQ. CDR3: CASSTRDRGQDGYTF. CDR3 sequence (DNA): TGTGCCAGCAGCACGCGGGACAGGGGACAGGATGGCTACACCTTC.

The rearrangement uses TRBV6-5 and TRBJ2-3, with 10 bases matching TRBD2. CDR1 is MNHEY and CDR2 is SVGAGI in the germline V gene. Germline trimming cut 5 bases from V and 5 bases from J; bases unmatched to any gene: 10. The CDR3 covers 16 residues. The CDR3 bases are TGTGCCAGCAGTCATTTGACTAGCGGGTTGGGAGATACGCAGTATTTT. Amino acids: CASSHLTSGLGDTQYF.

This clonotype was counted at least ten times. The chain has TRBV18 and TRBJ2-2; D might be TRBD2 (6 bases). Looked up from germline, CDR1 is KGHSH and CDR2 is LQKENI. The CDR3 loop spans 15 amino acids. V gave up 3 bases and J gave up 4 bases, with 12 bases separating them. The CDR3 DNA is TGTGCCAGCTCACCTCTCGCGGGATCCACCGGGGAGCTGTTTTTT. Its protein product is CASSPLAGSTGELFF.

Sample share makes this clonotype medium-sized. The chain recombines TRBV30 with TRBJ2-2, with D perhaps given as TRBD1 or TRBD2 (5 bases each). V was cut by 1 base and J by 1 base, with 10 bases left in between. Germline assignment: CDR1 GTSNPN and CDR2 SVGIG (reference sequence). There are 15 residues in the CDR3. CDR3 in DNA: TGTGCCTGGAGTGCGGGACGGCTGAACACCGGGGAGCTGTTTTTT. Protein sequence: CAWSAGRLNTGELFF. The full variable domain, with the rest looked up from reference TRBV30 and TRBJ2-2, is SQTIHQWPATLVQPVGSPLSLECTVEGTSNPNLYWYRQAAGRGLQLLFYSVGIGQISSEVPQNLSASRPQDRQFILSSKKLLLSDSGFYLCAWSAGRLNTGELFFGEGSRLTVL.

Relative to its sample, this clonotype is medium-sized. V is TRBV6-5 and J is TRBJ2-5; possibly TRBD1 or TRBD2 for D (5 bases each). CDR1 and CDR2 from the germline V gene are MNHEY and SVGAGI. V was cut by 5 bases and J by 4 bases, with 20 bases left in between. The CDR3 covers 16 residues. The CDR3 reads CASSQQDWSGRETQYF. CDR3 in DNA: TGTGCCAGCAGTCAACAGGACTGGAGTGGGCGAGAGACCCAGTACTTC.

This clonotype was seen more than once but under ten times. The V call is TRBV13, the J call TRBJ2-1; no reliable D call. Germline V gives CDR1 PRHDT, CDR2 FYEKMQ (reference sequence). Deletions cut 3 bases from V and 7 bases from J, with 13 bases between. There are 14 residues in the CDR3. The CDR3 spells CASSLPGRSNEQFF. CDR3 DNA: TGTGCCAGCAGCTTGCCGGGCAGGTCGAATGAGCAGTTCTTC.

The V gene is TRBV4-3, the J gene TRBJ2-1; 11 positions agree with TRBD2. Germline assignment: CDR1 LGHNA and CDR2 YSLEER. This CDR3 comprises 16 residues. The trim removed 1 base at V and 6 bases at J, leaving 5 bases unmatched. CDR3 sequence: CASSQAWLAGGNEQFF. The CDR3 DNA is TGCGCCAGCAGCCAAGCTTGGCTAGCGGGGGGCAATGAGCAGTTCTTC.

Judged by abundance, this clonotype is medium-sized. The gene calls are TRBV7-2 and TRBJ2-3; D is undetermined. Germline V gene sequence: CDR1 SGHTA, CDR2 FQGNSA. Trimming left V 1 base short and J 2 bases short, with 10 bases between. This CDR3 spans 15 amino acids. The CDR3, as DNA: TGTGCCAGCAGCTTAGTCTCAGACAACACAGATACGCAGTATTTT. This codes for CASSLVSDNTDTQYF.

The genes are TRBV7-9 and TRBJ1-1; unclear D gene. V was shortened by 2 bases and J by 6 bases, with 10 bases between the two germline ends. The CDR3 contains 13 residues. CDR1 and CDR2 (germline): SEHNR, FQNEAQ (reference sequence). This CDR3 reads CASSLFSPPEAFF. The CDR3 nucleotides read TGTGCCAGCAGCTTATTCTCTCCGCCTGAAGCTTTCTTT.

This clonotype was found a few times. The V and J genes are TRBV2 and TRBJ2-3, with 10 bases identical to TRBD1. Germline CDR1 reads SNHLY; CDR2 reads FYNNEI. This CDR3 comprises 14 residues. V lost 8 bases and J lost 2; bases outside the gene matches: 4. The CDR3 here is CASGDRGYTDTQYF. The CDR3 nucleotides are TGTGCCAGCGGGGACAGGGGATACACAGATACGCAGTATTTT. Looking up the rest from reference TRBV2 and TRBJ2-3 gives the full variable domain: EPEVTQTPSHQVTQMGQEVILRCVPISNHLYFYWYRQILGQKVEFLVSFYNNEISEKSEIFDDQFSVERPDGSNFTLKIRSTKLEDSAMYFCASGDRGYTDTQYFGPGTRLTVL.

The sample holds many counts of this clonotype. The chain couples TRBV19 to TRBJ2-3, with 9 bases matching TRBD1. CDR3 length equals 13 residues. In germline, CDR1 is LNHDA, CDR2 SQIVND (reference sequence). After removal of 4 bases from V and 12 bases from J, the junction contained 8 bases not matched to a gene. The CDR3 here is CASSKSGTGQQYF. In DNA, the CDR3 is TGTGCCAGTAGTAAGTCCGGGACAGGGCAACAGTATTTT.

This chain connects TRBV30 to TRBJ1-1, with D maybe TRBD1 (6 bases). Germline-derived CDR1 and CDR2 are GTSNPN and SVGIG (reference sequence). This CDR3 region has 15 residues. V was pared by 2 bases and J by 6 bases, with 19 bases between. The CDR3 loop reads CAWSREGEEVAEAFF. Here the CDR3 DNA reads TGTGCCTGGAGTAGGGAGGGGGAGGAGGTAGCTGAAGCTTTCTTT.

In the case of this clonotype: Just one base apart from a much larger clone, this may be a read error. This rearrangement joins TRBV24-1 to TRBJ2-5, with D possibly matching TRBD2 (5 bases). CDR3 length: 11 amino acids. From germline, CDR1 is KGHDR and CDR2 SFDVKD. CDR3 amino acids: CATGEQETHYF. The CDR3 bases are TGTGCCACCGGGGAGCAAGAGACCCACTACTTC.

This clonotype was observed many times. The chain is built from TRBV4-2 and TRBJ2-3, with D tentatively TRBD2 (5 bases). Germline CDR1 reads LGHNA; CDR2 reads YNFKEQ. The CDR3 is 16 amino acids. The V end was cut by 0 bases, the J end by 0 bases, with 10 bases between. CDR3 DNA sequence: TGTGCCAGCAGCCAAGAAAGCAGGACTAGCACAGATACGCAGTATTTT. Encoded protein: CASSQESRTSTDTQYF.

This clonotype was seen repeatedly, ten times or more. This chain joins TRBV28 and TRBJ2-7, with 8 bases that match TRBD1. This CDR3 is built from 13 residues. With V trimmed by 6 bases and J by 5 bases, 6 bases remained unmatched. Germline V gene lookup returns CDR1 MDHEN and CDR2 SYDVKM. The CDR3 is CASRSGGLDEQYF. CDR3 in DNA: TGTGCCAGCAGGTCAGGGGGCCTGGACGAGCAGTACTTC.

This clonotype showed up many times. The chain links TRBV29-1 to TRBJ2-6; possibly TRBD2 for D (8 bases). This CDR3 is built from 16 residues. In germline, CDR1 is SQVTM, CDR2 ANQGSEA. V was shortened by 0 bases and J by 4 bases, with 13 bases between the two germline ends. CDR3 DNA: TGCAGCGTTGAAGATCGGGAGGGGGCCGGGGCCAACGTCCTGACTTTC. It encodes CSVEDREGAGANVLTF.

The chain links TRBV30 to TRBJ2-2; 11 bases are shared with TRBD2. The length of the CDR3 is 16 residues. Germline values: CDR1 GTSNPN, CDR2 SVGIG (reference sequence). V lost 5 bases, J lost 1 base, and 6 bases stayed unmatched. The CDR3 nucleotides read TGTGCCTGGGGTCCGGGGACTAGCGGGAACACCGGGGAGCTGTTTTTT. This translates into CAWGPGTSGNTGELFF.

The sample holds a few counts of this clonotype. The J gene is TRBJ2-3, the V gene TRBV20-1; possibly TRBD2 for D (6 bases). The germline CDR1 and CDR2 sequences are DFQATT and SNEGSKA (reference sequence). The germline V and J ends were trimmed by 3 bases and 0 bases, with 22 bases remaining between them. The CDR3 is made up of 18 amino acids. The CDR3 reads CSASSGDFYLSSTDTQYF. The CDR3 DNA sequence: TGCAGTGCTAGTAGCGGAGATTTCTACTTGTCTAGCACAGATACGCAGTATTTT.

This clonotype showed up many times. This chain connects TRBV5-1 to TRBJ2-7; 9 bases match TRBD1. The germline CDR1 and CDR2 sequences are SGHRS and YFSETQ. Germline trimming cut 5 bases from V and 5 bases from J; bases unmatched to any gene: 11. CDR3 size: 15 residues. CDR3 amino acids: CASRPGTGSSNEQYF. In DNA form, the CDR3 reads TGCGCCAGCAGGCCGGGGACAGGGTCCTCAAACGAGCAGTACTTC.

The genes are TRBV15 and TRBJ2-7; D unresolved. V lost 3 bases, J lost 7 bases, and 7 bases lay in between. Per the germline V gene, CDR1 is LNHNV and CDR2 is YYDKDF (reference sequence). This CDR3 is 11 amino acids long. CDR3 amino acids: CATSSLREQYF. CDR3 DNA: TGTGCCACCAGCAGTCTTCGTGAGCAGTACTTC.

This clonotype was detected many times. V and J are TRBV6-1 and TRBJ2-4; maybe TRBD2 (5 bases). Germline V CDR1 and CDR2: MNHNS, SASEGT. The CDR3 consists of 15 residues. V was trimmed by 2 bases and J by 0 bases, leaving 8 bases between them. CDR3 protein: CASSEPGLAKNIQYF. The DNA of the CDR3 is TGTGCCAGCAGTGAACCGGGGTTAGCCAAAAACATTCAGTACTTC.

This clonotype was detected many times. The chain is built from TRBV20-1 and TRBJ2-6; TRBD1 agrees at 7 bases. There are 15 residues in the CDR3. V shed 6 bases, J shed 0 bases, and the junction held 5 bases outside the gene matches. Germline CDR1 reads DFQATT; CDR2 reads SNEGSKA (reference sequence). As DNA, the CDR3 is TGCAGTGCGCGCACAGGGGTCTCTGGGGCCAACGTCCTGACTTTC. Protein sequence: CSARTGVSGANVLTF.

J is TRBJ2-5 and V is TRBV30; D is ambiguous. Germline V gene sequence: CDR1 GTSNPN, CDR2 SVGIG (reference sequence). The CDR3 length is 12 residues. V was trimmed by 2 bases and J by 7 bases, leaving 11 bases between them. CDR3 sequence: CAWSLVRGTQYF. The CDR3 DNA follows: TGTGCCTGGAGTCTGGTACGAGGGACCCAGTACTTC.

CDR3 protein: CASGTEFQETQYF. In nucleotides, the CDR3 is TGTGCCAGCGGAACAGAGTTTCAAGAGACCCAGTACTTC. The chain couples TRBV7-9 to TRBJ2-5; D remains unclear. The germline V and J ends were trimmed by 8 bases and 2 bases, with 12 bases remaining between them. CDR1 is SEHNR, CDR2 FQNEAQ, per germline (reference sequence). The CDR3 loop spans 13 amino acids. Full variable domain (remainder filled in from reference TRBV7-9 and TRBJ2-5): DTGVSQNPRHKITKRGQNVTFRCDPISEHNRLYWYRQTLGQGPEFLTYFQNEAQLEKSRLLSDRFSAERPKGSFSTLEIQRTEQGDSAMYLCASGTEFQETQYFGPGTRLLVL.

The chain links TRBV5-1 to TRBJ2-7, with D possibly called TRBD1 or TRBD2 (5 bases each). The V and J ends lost 0 bases and 5 bases respectively, with 15 bases between them. Germline loops: CDR1 SGHRS, CDR2 YFSETQ. The CDR3 has 15 residues. The CDR3 sequence is CASSLVEGFRDEQYF. The CDR3 bases are TGCGCCAGCAGCTTGGTTGAGGGGTTTAGGGACGAGCAGTACTTC.

This clonotype was recorded at least ten times. V is TRBV5-1 and J is TRBJ2-3; tentative D call: TRBD2 (7 bases). V was clipped by 0 bases and J by 2 bases, with 13 bases between them. The CDR3 is made up of 16 amino acids. The germline V gene encodes CDR1 SGHRS and CDR2 YFSETQ. Written as DNA, the CDR3 is TGCGCCAGCAGCTTGGTAGGGGGGGCCCTCACAGATACGCAGTATTTT. Its protein is CASSLVGGALTDTQYF.

This clonotype has ten or more counts. The V and J genes are TRBV6-1 and TRBJ1-6; D is possibly TRBD1 (5 bases). Germline CDR1 reads MNHNS; CDR2 reads SASEGT. This CDR3 contains 13 residues. V lost 7 bases, J lost 8 bases, and 12 bases lay in between. The CDR3 sequence: CASTDTRDSPLHF. The CDR3 nucleotides read TGTGCCAGCACCGACACCAGGGATTCACCCCTCCACTTT.